These T cell receptor beta chains were read from a single sample in a study of metastatic and nonmetastatic thyroid tumors. TCRdb reprocessed the PCR reads via MiXCR. The sample has just under 45,000 clones, 3% to 3.5% seen once. The specimen was blood. These TCRs come from a female donor with papillary thyroid cancer or a benign thyroid nodule (not recorded which). Some clones in this sample may be carry-over from other donors' samples. CDR3s include the opening cysteine and the closing phenylalanine or tryptophan. A D gene is named only where the DNA matches it firmly. Clone sizes are given selectively: once, few, many, or a class where the clone is expanded.

D gene,clone size,J gene,V gene,CDR3 DNA,CDR3 protein
TRBD1,many,TRBJ1-2,TRBV24-1,TGTGCCACCAGGCGGCCGGACAGGGAAGAGCGGAAGAATGGCTACACCTTC,CATRRPDREERKNGYTF
.,many,TRBJ2-4,TRBV11-3,TGTGCCAGCAGCTTAGCGGGACACCACCGAGGAAACATTCAGTACTTC,CASSLAGHHRGNIQYF
.,many,TRBJ2-2,TRBV6-1,TGTGCCAGCAGTGAACCGGGGGTAAGGGAGCTGTTTTTT,CASSEPGVRELFF
TRBD1,many,TRBJ1-2,TRBV19,TGTGCCAGTAGTACCCGAGACAGGGTCAGGTCAAGCTATGGCTACACCTTC,CASSTRDRVRSSYGYTF
.,many,TRBJ2-7,TRBV28,TGTGCCAGCAGGGGTGGGGGGGGGGGGCGCGAGCAGTACTTC,CASRGGGGGREQYF
TRBD1,many,TRBJ1-2,TRBV4-1,TGCGCCAGCAGCCATGAGGACAGGACTGTCTATGGCTACACCTTC,CASSHEDRTVYGYTF
TRBD2,many,TRBJ2-1,TRBV5-8,TGTGCCAGCAGCTCTATGGGACTAGCGGGAGGGGCGTCCTACAATGAGCAGTTCTTC,CASSSMGLAGGASYNEQFF
.,many,TRBJ1-3,TRBV6-6,TGTGCCAGCAGTTACTCCTCTACTGGAAACACCATATATTTT,CASSYSSTGNTIYF
.,.,TRBJ1-2,TRBV7-2,TGTGCCAGCAGCTTCTCTAATGGGGGTGGCTACACCTTC,CASSFSNGGGYTF
.,many,TRBJ1-2,TRBV6-1,TGTGCCAGCAGTGAAGCGGAAGGACCTAACTATGGCTACACCTTC,CASSEAEGPNYGYTF
TRBD1,many,TRBJ2-3,TRBV19,TGTGCCAGTAGTCCACAGGGGGCCAACACAGATACGCAGTATTTT,CASSPQGANTDTQYF
.,few,TRBJ2-7,TRBV12-3/TRBV12-4,TGTGCCAGCAGTTTGGGCTCCTACGAGCAGTACTTC,CASSLGSYEQYF
TRBD1,many,TRBJ1-2,TRBV24-1,TGTGCCACCAGTGGGGACAGGAAGGGGGATGGCTACACCTTC,CATSGDRKGDGYTF
.,many,TRBJ2-7,TRBV12-3/TRBV12-4,TGTGCCAGCAGCCGGTCCTGGTCGTACGAGCAGTACTTC,CASSRSWSYEQYF
.,many,TRBJ1-2,TRBV2,TGTGCCAGCAGTAGGCAGAGCTATGGCTACACCTTC,CASSRQSYGYTF
.,many,TRBJ2-5,TRBV20-1,TGCAGTGCTAGATCAAGGCAGGGTAACCAAGAGACCCAGTACTTC,CSARSRQGNQETQYF
TRBD2,few,TRBJ2-1,TRBV10-3,TGTGCCATCGGGTCTAGCGGGGGCGCGGGGGATGAGCAGTTCTTC,CAIGSSGGAGDEQFF
.,.,TRBJ2-7,TRBV28,TGTGCCAGCGCCCGGATCCTTTACGAGCAGTACTTC,CASARILYEQYF
.,many,TRBJ1-1,TRBV2,TGTGCCAGCACTGAGTTTGGACCTTCTGAAGCTTTCTTT,CASTEFGPSEAFF
TRBD2,few,TRBJ2-1,TRBV20-1,TGCAGTGCCTCCGGACTAGCGGGATACAATGAGCAGTTCTTC,CSASGLAGYNEQFF
.,many,TRBJ2-3,TRBV9,TGTGCCAGCAGCGTAGTGGAGGGAGATACGCAGTATTTT,CASSVVEGDTQYF
.,few,TRBJ1-2,TRBV6-1,TGTGCCAGCAGTGCCCAGGACTTAGGCGGCTACACCTTC,CASSAQDLGGYTF
.,many,TRBJ2-1,TRBV12-3/TRBV12-4,TGTGCCAGCAGTCGGAACAATGAGCAGTTCTTC,CASSRNNEQFF
.,many,TRBJ2-7,TRBV9,TGTGCCAGCAGCGTATCATCCGGGCCGACCTACGAGCAGTACTTC,CASSVSSGPTYEQYF
TRBD2,few,TRBJ2-7,TRBV6-2/TRBV6-3,TGTGCCAGCAGTACAAAAGCGGGAGGGACCTACGAGCAGTACTTC,CASSTKAGGTYEQYF
TRBD2,few,TRBJ2-2,TRBV6-6,TGTGCCAGCAGTTACTCGGGACTAGCGGGATCGGGCACCGGGGAGCTGTTTTTT,CASSYSGLAGSGTGELFF
.,many,TRBJ2-1,TRBV24-1,TGTGCCACCAGTGAGGGGCCTGACAATGAGCAGTTCTTC,CATSEGPDNEQFF
.,few,TRBJ2-7,TRBV19,TGTGCCAGCAGTTTAATCGCAGCCTCTCCCCGGGTCGAGCAGTACTTC,CASSLIAASPRVEQYF
TRBD2,many,TRBJ2-2,TRBV7-9,TGTGCCAGCAGAACTATGGGAAGCGGGACGAGCACCGGGGAGCTGTTTTTT,CASRTMGSGTSTGELFF
.,many,TRBJ2-7,TRBV20-1,TGCAGTGCTAGAGATCTCCCAGGTCTCTACGAGCAGTACTTC,CSARDLPGLYEQYF
TRBD1,medium-sized,TRBJ1-5,TRBV19,TGTGCCAGTAGCAAAGGGACAGGGGCGTCCTATAGCAATCAGCCCCAGCATTTT,CASSKGTGASYSNQPQHF
TRBD2,few,TRBJ2-7,TRBV20-1,TGCAGTGCTAGGGGACTAGCGGTCCATCTGCAGTACTTC,CSARGLAVHLQYF
.,many,TRBJ2-2,TRBV30,TGTGCCTGGAGTGTACGGGCGGACGGGGAGCTGTTTTTT,CAWSVRADGELFF
.,.,TRBJ1-1,TRBV6-5,TGTGCCAGCAGTTACTCGGACAGCAGGCTAGAAGCTTTCTTT,CASSYSDSRLEAFF
.,medium-sized,TRBJ1-2,TRBV11-2,TGTGCCAGCAGCTTAGGACAGAGTCGGGGCTACACCTTC,CASSLGQSRGYTF
.,many,TRBJ1-1,TRBV5-5,TGTGCCAGCAGCTTGGGACCGTCCGGCACTGAAGCTTTCTTT,CASSLGPSGTEAFF
.,many,TRBJ1-2,TRBV27,TGTGCCAGCAGCCGGGGGGGGGGCACCTATGGCTACACCTTC,CASSRGGGTYGYTF
.,few,TRBJ2-7,TRBV19,TGTGCCAGTAGGACGACTAGTTCCGACTCCAGCGAGCAGTACTTC,CASRTTSSDSSEQYF
.,few,TRBJ2-7,TRBV11-2,TGTGCCAGCAGCTCTCGAGACCTTCTTTACGAGCAGTACTTC,CASSSRDLLYEQYF
.,.,TRBJ2-3,TRBV14,TGTGCCAGTAGCCCCGGCGGGTTCCGTTCCACGGATACGCAGTATTTT,CASSPGGFRSTDTQYF
.,many,TRBJ2-1,TRBV6-1,TGTGCCAGCCTTCAGGGGAGGGGGCGCCCCAATGAGCAGTTCTTC,CASLQGRGRPNEQFF
.,few,TRBJ2-6,TRBV28,TGTGCCAGCAGTTTTTTCGGGTGGAGCTCTGGGGCCAACGTCCTGACTTTC,CASSFFGWSSGANVLTF
.,medium-sized,TRBJ2-2,TRBV4-1,TGCGCCAGCAGCCAAGATTACAGGATTACCGGGGAGCTGTTTTTT,CASSQDYRITGELFF
.,few,TRBJ2-1,TRBV27,TGTGCCAGCAGTAGGTCGACAGGCCCCATCGGTGAGCAGTTCTTC,CASSRSTGPIGEQFF
.,few,TRBJ2-7,TRBV20-1,TGCAGAGCTAGAGAATTGGGAGGACGCTCCTACGAGCAGTACTTC,CRARELGGRSYEQYF
.,many,TRBJ2-7,TRBV6-1,TGTGCCAGCAGTGAAAGAGCCGCCAGCTCCTACGAGCAGTACTTC,CASSERAASSYEQYF
TRBD1,many,TRBJ1-1,TRBV7-2,TGTGCCAGCAGCTCGGGACAGGGTACTGAAGCTTTCTTT,CASSSGQGTEAFF
.,few,TRBJ2-7,TRBV24-1,TGTGCCACCAGCCGGGACGGCTCCTACGAGCAGTACTTC,CATSRDGSYEQYF
.,many,TRBJ1-2,TRBV30,TGTGCCTGGAGTGTTCCCGGGGGCCTTCTAGCTAACTATGGCTACACCTTC,CAWSVPGGLLANYGYTF
.,few,TRBJ1-2,TRBV6-1,TGTGCCAGCAGTGATTCGGGGTTTTACGGCTACACCTTC,CASSDSGFYGYTF
.,few,TRBJ2-1,TRBV20-1,TGCAGTGCTAGACATTGGCGGTCTTACAATGAGCAGTTCTTC,CSARHWRSYNEQFF
.,.,TRBJ1-4,TRBV6-1,TGTGCCAGCACGGAGTGGGGGTCGGGTACTGACAAACTGTTTTTT,CASTEWGSGTDKLFF
TRBD1,many,TRBJ1-2,TRBV6-1,TGTGCCAGCTCACCAACGACCGGGACAGGGACTTTCGGCTACACCTTC,CASSPTTGTGTFGYTF
.,many,TRBJ2-7,TRBV29-1,TGCAGCGCATCAGGGACCTCTCTCCACGAGCAGTACTTC,CSASGTSLHEQYF
.,.,TRBJ2-7,TRBV19,TGTGCCAGTAGTATCGCTTACGCTAGCGAACACTCCTACGAGCAGTACTTC,CASSIAYASEHSYEQYF